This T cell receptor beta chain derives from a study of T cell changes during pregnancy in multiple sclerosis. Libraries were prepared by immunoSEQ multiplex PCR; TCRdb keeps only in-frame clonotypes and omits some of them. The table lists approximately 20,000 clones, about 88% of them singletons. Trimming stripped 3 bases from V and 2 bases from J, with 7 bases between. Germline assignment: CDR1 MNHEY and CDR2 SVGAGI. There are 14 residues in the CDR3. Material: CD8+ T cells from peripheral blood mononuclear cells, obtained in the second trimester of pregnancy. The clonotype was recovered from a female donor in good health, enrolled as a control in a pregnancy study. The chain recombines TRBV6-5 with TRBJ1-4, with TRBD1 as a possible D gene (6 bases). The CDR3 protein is CASSYTGTNEKLFF. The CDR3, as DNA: TGTGCCAGCAGTTATACAGGGACTAATGAAAAACTGTTTTTT.